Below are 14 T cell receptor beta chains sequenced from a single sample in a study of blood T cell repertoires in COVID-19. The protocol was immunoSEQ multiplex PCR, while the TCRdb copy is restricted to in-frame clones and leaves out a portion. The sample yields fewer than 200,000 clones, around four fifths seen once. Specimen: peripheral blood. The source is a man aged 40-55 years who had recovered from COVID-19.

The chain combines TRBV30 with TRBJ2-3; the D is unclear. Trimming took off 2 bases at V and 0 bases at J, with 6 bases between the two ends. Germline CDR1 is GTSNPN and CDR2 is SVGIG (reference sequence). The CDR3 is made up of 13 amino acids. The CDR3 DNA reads TGTGCCTGGAGTCCTACTAGCACAGATACGCAGTATTTT. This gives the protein CAWSPTSTDTQYF.

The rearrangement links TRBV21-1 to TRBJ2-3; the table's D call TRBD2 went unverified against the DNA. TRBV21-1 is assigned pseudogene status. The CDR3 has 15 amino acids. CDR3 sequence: CASSKTERITDTQYF. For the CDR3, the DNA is TGTGCCAGCAGCAAAACTGAGCGGATCACAGATACGCAGTATTTT.

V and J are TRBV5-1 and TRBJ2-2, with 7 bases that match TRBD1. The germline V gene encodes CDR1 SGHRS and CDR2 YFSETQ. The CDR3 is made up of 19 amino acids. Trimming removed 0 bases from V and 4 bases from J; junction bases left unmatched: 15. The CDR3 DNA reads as TGCGCCAGCAGCTTGGCCCGTGGCCGTGGACAGGCGTTCACCGGGGAGCTGTTTTTT. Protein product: CASSLARGRGQAFTGELFF.

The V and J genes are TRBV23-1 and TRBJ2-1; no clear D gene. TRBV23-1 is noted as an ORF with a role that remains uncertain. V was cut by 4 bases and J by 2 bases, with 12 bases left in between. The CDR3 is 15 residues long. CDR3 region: CASSPRLGAYNEQFF. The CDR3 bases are TGCGCCAGCAGTCCAAGGCTAGGAGCCTACAATGAGCAGTTCTTC.

The CDR3 spells CASSQDIVPGQGPRGDEQYF. The CDR3 DNA reads as TGTGCCAGCAGCCAAGATATCGTCCCGGGACAGGGCCCGCGCGGGGACGAGCAGTACTTC. The chain couples TRBV3-1 (or the pseudogene TRBV3-2) to TRBJ2-7; 9 bases agree with TRBD1. This CDR3 is 20 amino acids long. V shed 0 bases and J 5 bases; nucleotides not matched to a gene: 20. Germline V CDR1 and CDR2: LGHDT, YNNKEL (reference sequence).

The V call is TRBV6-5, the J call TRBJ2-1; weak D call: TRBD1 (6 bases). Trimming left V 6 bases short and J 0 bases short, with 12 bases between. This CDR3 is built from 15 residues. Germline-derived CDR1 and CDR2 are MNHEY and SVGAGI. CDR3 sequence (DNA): TGTGCCAGCAGCCGACAGGTTAGCTCCTACAATGAGCAGTTCTTC. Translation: CASSRQVSSYNEQFF.

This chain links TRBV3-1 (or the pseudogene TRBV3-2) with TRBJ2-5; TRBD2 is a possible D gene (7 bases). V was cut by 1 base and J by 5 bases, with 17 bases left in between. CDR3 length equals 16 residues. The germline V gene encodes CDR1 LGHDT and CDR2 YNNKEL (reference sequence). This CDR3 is CASSQGSGLGGETQYF. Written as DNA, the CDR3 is TGTGCCAGCAGCCAAGGATCAGGACTAGGGGGGGAGACCCAGTACTTC.

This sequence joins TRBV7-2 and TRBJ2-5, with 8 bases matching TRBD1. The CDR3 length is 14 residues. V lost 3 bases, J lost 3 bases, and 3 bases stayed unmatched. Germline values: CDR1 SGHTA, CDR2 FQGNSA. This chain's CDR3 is CASSLTGDKETQYF. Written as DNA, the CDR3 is TGTGCCAGCAGCTTGACAGGGGACAAAGAGACCCAGTACTTC.

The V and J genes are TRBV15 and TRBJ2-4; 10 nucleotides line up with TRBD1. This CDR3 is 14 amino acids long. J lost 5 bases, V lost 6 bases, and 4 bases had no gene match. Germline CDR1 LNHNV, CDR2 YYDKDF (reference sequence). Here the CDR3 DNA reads TGTGCCACCAGGGCAGACAGGGGGCAAAACATTCAGTACTTC. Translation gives CATRADRGQNIQYF.

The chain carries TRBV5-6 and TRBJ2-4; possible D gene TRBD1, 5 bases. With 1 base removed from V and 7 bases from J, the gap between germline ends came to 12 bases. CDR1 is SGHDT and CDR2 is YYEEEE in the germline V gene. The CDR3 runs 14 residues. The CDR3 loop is CASSLFGQGNIQYF. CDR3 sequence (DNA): TGTGCCAGCAGCTTGTTCGGGCAGGGCAACATTCAGTACTTC. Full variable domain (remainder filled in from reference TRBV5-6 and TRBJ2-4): DAGVTQSPTHLIKTRGQQVTLRCSPKSGHDTVSWYQQALGQGPQFIFQYYEEEERQRGNFPDRFSGHQFPNYSSELNVNALLLGDSALYLCASSLFGQGNIQYFGAGTRLSVL.

CDR3 sequence: CASSHPGQGNTEAFF. CDR3 nucleotide sequence: TGCGCCAGCAGCCACCCGGGACAGGGGAACACTGAAGCTTTCTTT. The rearrangement uses TRBV4-1 and TRBJ1-1; 9 bases agree with TRBD1. Per the germline V gene, CDR1 is MGHRA and CDR2 is YSYEKL. CDR3 length: 15 amino acids. The ends lost 3 bases at V and 1 base at J; junction bases unmatched: 3.

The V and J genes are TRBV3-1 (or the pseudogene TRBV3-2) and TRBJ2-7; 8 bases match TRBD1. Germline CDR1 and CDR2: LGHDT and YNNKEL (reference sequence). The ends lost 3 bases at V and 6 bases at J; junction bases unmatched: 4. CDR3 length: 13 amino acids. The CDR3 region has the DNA TGTGCCAGCAGCCACCCCGGGACAGGCGAGCAGTACTTC. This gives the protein CASSHPGTGEQYF.

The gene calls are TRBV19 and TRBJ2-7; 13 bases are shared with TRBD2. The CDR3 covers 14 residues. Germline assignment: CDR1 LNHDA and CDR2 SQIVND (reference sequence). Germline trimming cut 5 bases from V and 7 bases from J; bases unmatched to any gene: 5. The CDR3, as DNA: TGTGCCAGTAGTTGGACTAGCGGGGGACGTGAGCAGTACTTC. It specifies CASSWTSGGREQYF.

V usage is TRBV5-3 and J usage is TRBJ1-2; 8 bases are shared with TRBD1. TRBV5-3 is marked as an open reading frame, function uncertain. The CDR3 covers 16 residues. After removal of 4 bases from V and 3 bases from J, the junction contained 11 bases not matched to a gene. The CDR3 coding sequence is TGTGCCAGAAGCATCCCCCCCCAGGGGGCTGACTATGGCTACACCTTC. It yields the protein CARSIPPQGADYGYTF.